The 9 T cell receptor beta chains below were found in one sample sequenced in a study of blood T cell repertoires in COVID-19 (TCRdb year 2020). Library construction relied on the immunoSEQ multiplex PCR assay. Not all clones reach the TCRdb copy of this immuneACCESS table, which keeps in-frame sequences only. Checked studies attribute under half of the gap to unresolved V genes and leave the rest unexplained. Recorded for this sample are around 47,000 clones; about 90% of them occurred a single time. The ten largest clonotypes hold 7.5% to 10% of the sample. The sequencing input was peripheral blood. The receptor source for this set is a man of 80 years or more with active or convalescent COVID-19.

The genes are TRBV9 and TRBJ1-3, with D perhaps TRBD1 (5 bases). Trimming removed 2 bases at V and 0 bases at J, with 9 bases between. There are 15 residues in the CDR3. Germline V lookup: CDR1 SGDLS, CDR2 YYNGEE. The CDR3 region is CASSVGGSSGNTIYF. The DNA of the CDR3 is TGTGCCAGCAGCGTGGGGGGAAGCTCTGGAAACACCATATATTTT.

This chain connects TRBV6-5 to TRBJ1-1, with D unclear. The germline V gene has CDR1 MNHEY and CDR2 SVGAGI. Deletions cut 0 bases from V and 4 bases from J, with 9 bases between. The CDR3 contains 14 residues. CDR3 sequence (DNA): TGTGCCAGCAGTTACTCGACTCGGGGCACTGAAGCTTTCTTT. This sequence encodes CASSYSTRGTEAFF.

V usage is TRBV4-3 and J usage is TRBJ1-2, with TRBD1 identical over 8 bases. The germline gives CDR1 LGHNA, CDR2 YSLEER. V was pared by 0 bases and J by 3 bases, with 3 bases of the junction left unmatched. This CDR3 is 15 amino acids long. This CDR3 reads CASSQEAGGYYGYTF. The CDR3 nucleotides read TGCGCCAGCAGCCAAGAGGCAGGGGGCTACTATGGCTACACCTTC.

This rearrangement joins TRBV5-1 to TRBJ2-5, with D possibly TRBD1 on 7 matching bases. Trimming removed 4 bases at V and 5 bases at J, with 9 bases between. Germline CDR1 reads SGHRS; CDR2 reads YFSETQ. The CDR3 consists of 12 residues. In DNA form, the CDR3 reads TGCGCCAGCAGCGCAGGGGGGGAGACCCAGTACTTC. It specifies CASSAGGETQYF.

The J gene is TRBJ2-3, the V gene TRBV4-2; D is perhaps TRBD1 (7 bases). Germline CDR1 is LGHNA and CDR2 is YNFKEQ. The V and J ends lost 5 bases and 0 bases respectively, with 24 bases between them. This CDR3 is built from 19 residues. For the CDR3, the DNA is TGTGCCAGCAGCTTCGAATCGGGGGTTTCGGGACAGAGCACAGATACGCAGTATTTT. This sequence encodes CASSFESGVSGQSTDTQYF.

This chain connects TRBV11-2 to TRBJ2-7; D may be TRBD2 (6 bases). The CDR3 spans 15 residues. Trimming took off 6 bases at V and 4 bases at J, with 19 bases between the two ends. The germline CDR1 and CDR2 sequences are SGHAT and FQNNGV. The CDR3 nucleotides are TGTGCCAGCAGTAGGGGAGAGGGGACTTTATACGAGCAGTACTTC. Translation gives CASSRGEGTLYEQYF.

The V call is TRBV5-5, the J call TRBJ1-1; D is undetermined. V lost 2 bases and J 0 bases, leaving 8 bases between the germline ends. This CDR3 region has 14 residues. CDR1 is SGHKS, CDR2 YYEKEE, per germline (reference sequence). CDR3 bases: TGTGCCAGCAGCTTACACCAAATGAACACTGAAGCTTTCTTT. Encoded protein: CASSLHQMNTEAFF.

The V gene is TRBV18, the J gene TRBJ1-1; D perhaps matches TRBD1 (5 bases). CDR1 is KGHSH, CDR2 LQKENI, per germline. The V end lost 3 bases, the J end lost 0 bases, and 8 bases lay between the germline ends. This CDR3 is 14 amino acids long. As DNA, the CDR3 is TGTGCCAGCTCACCGACGACAGTGAACACTGAAGCTTTCTTT. This sequence encodes CASSPTTVNTEAFF.

V gene TRBV7-2 combines with J gene TRBJ1-2; 7 nucleotides align to TRBD1. Trimming removed 3 bases from V and 1 base from J; junction bases left unmatched: 2. Germline-derived CDR1 and CDR2 are SGHTA and FQGNSA. CDR3 length: 14 amino acids. The CDR3 nucleotides read TGTGCCAGCAGCTTCGGGACAGTTAACTATGGCTACACCTTC. Translation: CASSFGTVNYGYTF.